This note documents a single T cell receptor beta chain sequence. Germline V gives CDR1 MNHEY, CDR2 SMNVEV (reference sequence). The CDR3 runs to 14 residues. V was cut by 8 bases and J by 2 bases, with 16 bases left in between. The assay was immunoSEQ multiplex PCR, and TCRdb's table has in-frame clones only and misses some. The data show over 200,000 clones, 75% to 90% seen once. The sample originates from a study of blood T cell repertoires in COVID-19. The chain combines TRBV27 with TRBJ2-7; D is possibly TRBD2 (6 bases). This TCR came from a middle-aged man who had recovered from COVID-19. Source material: PBMCs or T cells enriched from blood (not recorded which). The CDR3 here is CASRDLANPYEQYF. CDR3 nucleotide sequence: TGTGCCAGCCGAGATCTAGCGAACCCCTACGAGCAGTACTTC.